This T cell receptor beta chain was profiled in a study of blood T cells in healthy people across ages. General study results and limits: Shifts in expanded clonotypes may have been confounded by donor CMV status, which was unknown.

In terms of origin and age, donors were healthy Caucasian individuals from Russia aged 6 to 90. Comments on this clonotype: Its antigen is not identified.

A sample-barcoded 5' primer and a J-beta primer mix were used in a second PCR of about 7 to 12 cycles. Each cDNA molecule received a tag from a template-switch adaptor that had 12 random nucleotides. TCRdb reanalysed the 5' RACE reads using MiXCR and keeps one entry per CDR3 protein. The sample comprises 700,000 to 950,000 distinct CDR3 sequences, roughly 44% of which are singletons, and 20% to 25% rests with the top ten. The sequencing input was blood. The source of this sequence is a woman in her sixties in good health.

CDR3 residues: CSAEQAGGRADTQYF. The CDR3 DNA is TGCAGTGCAGAGCAGGCGGGGGGCCGGGCAGATACGCAGTATTTT. The chain couples TRBV20-1 to TRBJ2-3; 8 bases match TRBD2. CDR3 length: 15 amino acids. Per germline, CDR1 DFQATT and CDR2 SNEGSKA (reference sequence). The trim removed 6 bases at V and 4 bases at J, leaving 12 bases unmatched.